Each of the 20 T cell receptor beta chains below was sequenced from the same sample in a study of blood T cell repertoires in COVID-19. Profiling relied on immunoSEQ multiplex PCR, and the TCRdb table lists in-frame clones only, not all of them. The data contain about 50,000 clones, over 70% of them singletons. Material: peripheral blood. The receptors derive from a woman older than 75 with COVID-19, enrolled during active disease.

The rearrangement uses TRBV7-3 and TRBJ2-6; a possible D gene is TRBD1 (5 bases). Germline V gene data show CDR1 as SGHTA and CDR2 as FQGTGA. Trimming cost V 5 bases and J 2 bases, with 13 bases left between them. The length of the CDR3 is 16 residues. CDR3 region: CASSARPRAGANVLTF. In DNA form, the CDR3 reads TGTGCCAGCAGCGCCAGGCCCAGGGCTGGGGCCAACGTCCTGACTTTC.

The chain employs TRBV27 and TRBJ2-2; no reliable D call. Trimming stripped 4 bases from V and 2 bases from J, with 23 bases between. CDR3 length: 19 amino acids. The V gene's germline CDR1 is MNHEY and CDR2 SMNVEV (reference sequence). In DNA, the CDR3 is TGTGCCAGCAGTTCCCAGAACTCTAGAGTCAATCACAACACCGGGGAGCTGTTTTTT. Its translation is CASSSQNSRVNHNTGELFF.

The V call is TRBV7-2, the J call TRBJ2-1; TRBD2 matches 9 bases. CDR3 size: 16 residues. Germline CDR1 reads SGHTA; CDR2 reads FQGNSA. V lost 4 bases and J lost 6; bases outside the gene matches: 10. For the CDR3, the DNA is TGTGCCAGCAGCTCCCCCTCTCGCGGGAGGGCCAATGAGCAGTTCTTC. Residues: CASSSPSRGRANEQFF. Full variable domain (rest looked up from reference TRBV7-2 and TRBJ2-1): GAGVSQSPSNKVTEKGKDVELRCDPISGHTALYWYRQSLGQGLEFLIYFQGNSAPDKSGLPSDRFSAERTGGSVSTLTIQRTQQEDSAVYLCASSSPSRGRANEQFFGPGTRLTVL.

This rearrangement joins TRBV28 to TRBJ1-5; maybe TRBD1 (5 bases). The CDR3 is 16 residues long. Germline lookup yields CDR1 MDHEN and CDR2 SYDVKM. V lost 5 bases, J lost 5 bases, and 19 bases lay in between. This CDR3 is CASSPPGGGVDQPQHF. CDR3 bases: TGTGCCAGCAGTCCCCCGGGGGGTGGGGTGGATCAGCCCCAGCATTTT.

The V and J genes are TRBV11-2 and TRBJ2-3, with TRBD2 matching over 8 bases. The ends lost 6 bases at V and 1 base at J; junction bases unmatched: 0. The CDR3 has 13 residues. Per germline, CDR1 SGHAT and CDR2 FQNNGV. DNA of the CDR3: TGTGCCAGCAGGACTAGCGGCACAGATACGCAGTATTTT. Translation gives CASRTSGTDTQYF.

The rearrangement links TRBV28 to TRBJ2-5; D remains unclear. The CDR3 spans 17 residues. Germline V lookup: CDR1 MDHEN, CDR2 SYDVKM. V was cut by 4 bases and J by 4 bases, with 22 bases left in between. The CDR3 DNA follows: TGTGCCAGCAGTTCCAACCCCCCACGGTCCTCTGGAGAGACCCAGTACTTC. This codes for CASSSNPPRSSGETQYF.

J is TRBJ2-7 and V is TRBV5-1, with TRBD1 identical over 7 bases. V shed 2 bases and J 4 bases; nucleotides not matched to a gene: 6. This CDR3 region has 14 residues. Per germline, CDR1 SGHRS and CDR2 YFSETQ. As DNA, the CDR3 is TGCGCCAGCAGCTTCCGGGACAGCAGATACGAGCAGTACTTC. This encodes CASSFRDSRYEQYF. The variable domain in full, with the rest retrieved from reference TRBV5-1 and TRBJ2-7, is KAGVTQTPRYLIKTRGQQVTLSCSPISGHRSVSWYQQTPGQGLQFLFEYFSETQRNKGNFPGRFSGRQFSNSRSEMNVSTLELGDSALYLCASSFRDSRYEQYFGPGTRLTVT.

This chain uses TRBV5-1 with TRBJ2-7; no reliable D call. Germline V gives CDR1 SGHRS, CDR2 YFSETQ. The CDR3 spans 12 residues. V lost 2 bases and J lost 0, with 3 bases in between. This CDR3 reads CASSFGSYEQYF. CDR3 nucleotide sequence: TGCGCCAGCAGCTTCGGCTCCTACGAGCAGTACTTC.

The chain uses TRBV27 and TRBJ2-3; 10 bases are shared with TRBD2. The CDR3 consists of 18 residues. J was trimmed by 3 bases and V by 3 bases; bases with no gene match: 12. CDR1 and CDR2 (germline): MNHEY, SMNVEV (reference sequence). The DNA of the CDR3 is TGTGCCAGCAGTTTCCGCGGATTAGCGGGAGGTCCAACAGATACGCAGTATTTT. Encoded protein: CASSFRGLAGGPTDTQYF.

The chain employs TRBV18 and TRBJ1-2; possibly TRBD1 for D (6 bases). V was clipped by 5 bases and J by 0 bases, with 13 bases between them. Germline CDR1 KGHSH, CDR2 LQKENI. CDR3 length: 15 residues. The CDR3 loop reads CASSYRVESNYGYTF. In DNA form, the CDR3 reads TGTGCCAGCTCATACAGGGTTGAGTCTAACTATGGCTACACCTTC.

V gene TRBV7-2 combines with J gene TRBJ2-3; the match to TRBD2 covers 13 bases. CDR3 length equals 16 residues. The germline V gene encodes CDR1 SGHTA and CDR2 FQGNSA. The V and J ends lost 1 base and 6 bases, in that order; junction bases with no gene match: 4. The CDR3 sequence is CASSLGTSGGADTQYF. For the CDR3, the DNA is TGTGCCAGCAGCTTAGGTACTAGCGGGGGGGCGGATACGCAGTATTTT.

The V gene is TRBV5-1, the J gene TRBJ2-2; TRBD2 matches 11 bases. The CDR3 consists of 16 residues. CDR1 SGHRS and CDR2 YFSETQ come from the germline V gene. The trim removed 2 bases at V and 4 bases at J, leaving 4 bases unmatched. The CDR3 region is CASSLLAGAGTGELFF. Written as DNA, the CDR3 is TGCGCCAGCAGCTTACTAGCGGGGGCGGGCACCGGGGAGCTGTTTTTT.

This clone has just one count. The chain has TRBV9 and TRBJ1-3; a weak D match, TRBD1 (6 bases). The CDR3 covers 16 residues. Trimming removed 0 bases from V and 0 bases from J, with 10 bases in between. The germline V gene encodes CDR1 SGDLS and CDR2 YYNGEE. The CDR3 reads CASSVATGNSGNTIYF. DNA for the CDR3: TGTGCCAGCAGCGTAGCTACAGGGAACTCTGGAAACACCATATATTTT.

This clone has a single count. J is TRBJ1-1 and V is TRBV28, with 7 positions matching TRBD1. Germline CDR1 and CDR2: MDHEN and SYDVKM. This CDR3 spans 15 amino acids. Trimming cost V 1 base and J 1 base; bases outside gene matches: 3. This CDR3 is CASSLLGGQNTEAFF. In DNA, the CDR3 is TGTGCCAGCAGTTTATTAGGGGGCCAGAACACTGAAGCTTTCTTT.

This sequence joins TRBV19 and TRBJ2-7; D might be TRBD1 (5 bases). The CDR3 is 14 amino acids. CDR1 is LNHDA, CDR2 SQIVND, per germline (reference sequence). V lost 4 bases and J 2 bases, leaving 12 bases between the germline ends. The CDR3 DNA follows: TGTGCCAGTAGTACCTCTGACAGAACCTACGAGCAGTACTTC. Translating gives CASSTSDRTYEQYF.

The gene calls are TRBV5-1 and TRBJ2-7; D perhaps matches TRBD2 (6 bases). Germline CDR1 reads SGHRS; CDR2 reads YFSETQ. Trimming cost V 0 bases and J 3 bases, with 7 bases left between them. The CDR3 length is 13 residues. The CDR3 region is CASSLASDYEQYF. The CDR3 DNA sequence: TGCGCCAGCAGCTTGGCTAGCGACTACGAGCAGTACTTC. The whole variable domain, filled in from reference TRBV5-1 and TRBJ2-7, reads KAGVTQTPRYLIKTRGQQVTLSCSPISGHRSVSWYQQTPGQGLQFLFEYFSETQRNKGNFPGRFSGRQFSNSRSEMNVSTLELGDSALYLCASSLASDYEQYFGPGTRLTVT.

The chain links TRBV15 to TRBJ1-2; the D gene is possibly TRBD1 (6 bases). V shed 3 bases and J shed 8 bases, with 13 bases lying between them. This CDR3 is 13 amino acids long. In germline, CDR1 is LNHNV, CDR2 YYDKDF (reference sequence). The CDR3 loop is CATSRTGEEGYTF. The CDR3 DNA is TGTGCCACCAGCAGGACAGGCGAAGAAGGCTACACCTTC.

This chain links TRBV5-8 with TRBJ1-5; no clear D gene. Trimming stripped 4 bases from V and 0 bases from J, with 11 bases between. Germline V gives CDR1 SGHTS, CDR2 YDEGEE. The CDR3 has 15 residues. The CDR3 here is CASSPLPVSNQPQHF. For the CDR3, the DNA is TGTGCCAGCAGCCCCCTACCGGTTAGCAATCAGCCCCAGCATTTT.

The chain carries TRBV18 and TRBJ1-2; D possibly corresponds to TRBD1 (5 bases). Trimming removed 4 bases from V and 8 bases from J, with 17 bases in between. The CDR3 runs to 14 residues. Germline CDR1 is KGHSH and CDR2 is LQKENI. The DNA for the CDR3 is TGTGCCAGCTCACGGGGCCGAAATCCGAGGGGCTACACCTTC. Amino acid sequence: CASSRGRNPRGYTF. The whole variable domain, remainder taken from reference TRBV18 and TRBJ1-2, is NAGVMQNPRHLVRRRGQEARLRCSPMKGHSHVYWYRQLPEEGLKFMVYLQKENIIDESGMPKERFSAEFPKEGPSILRIQQVVRGDSAAYFCASSRGRNPRGYTFGSGTRLTVV.

This clone was seen a single time. V gene TRBV11-1 combines with J gene TRBJ1-4; D gene uncertain. Germline values: CDR1 SGHAT, CDR2 FQDESV (reference sequence). The CDR3 contains 13 residues. With 5 bases removed from V and 2 bases from J, the gap between germline ends came to 6 bases. This CDR3 reads CASSGGTNEKLFF. In DNA, the CDR3 is TGTGCCAGCAGCGGAGGGACTAATGAAAAACTGTTTTTT.